The 19 T cell receptor beta chains given below trace back to one sample, sequenced in a study of response to subunit inactivated influenza vaccine. TCRdb recomputed calls from the RT-PCR reads with MiXCR, one row per CDR3 protein. This sample has hundreds of thousands of distinct CDR3 sequences; 10% to 12% occur once, and the top ten carry 11%. In addition, the sample was reused for a study of T cells expressing NK-cell markers. That paper states: In generating TCR beta cDNA, 5'RACE template switching with UMIs was used.

The sample was PBMCs from blood, taken on the day of vaccination. All receptors come from a man in his forties or fifties who received an inactivated influenza vaccine.

The genes are TRBV12-3 or TRBV12-4 and TRBJ2-1; no firm D call. The CDR3 contains 13 residues. The ends were cut back, 2 bases at V and 5 bases at J, with 7 bases in the middle. CDR3: CASSLSWDNEQFF. Here the CDR3 DNA reads TGTGCCAGCAGTTTAAGTTGGGACAATGAGCAGTTCTTC.

This clonotype was detected many times. The chain joins TRBV10-3 to TRBJ2-7; 15 bases map to TRBD2. V was clipped by 8 bases and J by 1 base; unmatched bases: 6. CDR1 and CDR2 (germline): ENHRY, SYGVKD. The CDR3 loop spans 16 amino acids. The CDR3 bases are TGTGCCATCGGGACTAGCGGGAGGTCGGGTTCCTACGAGCAGTACTTC. It translates to CAIGTSGRSGSYEQYF.

The CDR3 here is CSARDPGLDGETQYF. CDR3 coding DNA: TGCAGTGCTAGAGATCCGGGACTAGACGGGGAGACCCAGTACTTC. The chain uses TRBV20-1 and TRBJ2-5, with 8 bases identical to TRBD2. The CDR3 spans 15 residues. Germline assignment: CDR1 DFQATT and CDR2 SNEGSKA (reference sequence). With V trimmed by 0 bases and J by 5 bases, 8 bases remained unmatched.

The chain uses TRBV6-5 and TRBJ1-1; D gene unclear. The CDR3 loop spans 10 amino acids. V lost 2 bases and J lost 10, with 5 bases in between. CDR1 and CDR2 (germline): MNHEY, SVGAGI. DNA of the CDR3: TGTGCCAGCAGTTACCCAAGAGCTTTCTTT. Translated, it gives CASSYPRAFF.

This sequence joins TRBV12-3 or TRBV12-4 and TRBJ2-1, with 7 bases fitting TRBD2. This CDR3 spans 17 amino acids. The trim removed 5 bases at V and 0 bases at J, leaving 10 bases unmatched. This CDR3 is CASSAPAGTRSYNEQFF. DNA of the CDR3: TGTGCCAGCAGTGCGCCAGCGGGGACGCGCTCCTACAATGAGCAGTTCTTC.

This clonotype was counted only a few times. V is TRBV5-1 and J is TRBJ2-5; tentative D call: TRBD2 (6 bases). Germline V gene sequence: CDR1 SGHRS, CDR2 YFSETQ. The CDR3 spans 16 residues. Trimming shortened V by 4 bases and J by 0 bases, and 16 bases separated the two germline ends. CDR3 in amino acids: CASSPVGTQYQETQYF. CDR3 sequence (DNA): TGCGCCAGCAGCCCGGTAGGGACTCAGTACCAAGAGACCCAGTACTTC.

This clonotype was detected only a few times. The chain employs TRBV12-3 or TRBV12-4 and TRBJ1-5, with unresolved D. The germline V and J ends were trimmed by 3 bases and 4 bases, with 7 bases remaining between them. The CDR3 spans 13 residues. This chain's CDR3 is CASSLNTNQPQHF. The CDR3 nucleotides read TGTGCCAGCAGTTTGAACACTAATCAGCCCCAGCATTTT.

This chain joins TRBV20-1 and TRBJ2-3, with D perhaps being TRBD1 or TRBD2 (5 bases each). This CDR3 is built from 15 residues. V dropped 0 bases and J dropped 4 bases, with 14 bases sitting between them. CDR1 is DFQATT and CDR2 is SNEGSKA in the germline V gene (reference sequence). CDR3 DNA: TGCAGTGCTAGAGATGTTCAGAGGGGTTCAGATACGCAGTATTTT. This encodes CSARDVQRGSDTQYF.

This clonotype was counted many times. The genes are TRBV30 and TRBJ2-7; tentative D call: TRBD2 (6 bases). Trimming cost V 3 bases and J 3 bases, with 12 bases left between them. This CDR3 contains 13 residues. Germline CDR1 is GTSNPN and CDR2 is SVGIG (reference sequence). CDR3: CAWRAGGIYEQYF. The CDR3 nucleotides are TGTGCCTGGAGGGCCGGGGGAATCTACGAGCAGTACTTC.

This clonotype came up a few times. The rearrangement joins TRBV9 to TRBJ2-7; D is ambiguous. V shed 0 bases and J shed 0 bases, with 13 bases lying between them. Germline CDR1 and CDR2: SGDLS and YYNGEE. CDR3 length: 16 residues. Here the CDR3 reads CASSVGSALSSYEQYF. The CDR3 nucleotides are TGTGCCAGCAGCGTAGGAAGCGCCCTTAGCTCCTACGAGCAGTACTTC.

The chain combines TRBV9 with TRBJ1-4; TRBD1 agrees at 9 bases. Looked up from germline, CDR1 is SGDLS and CDR2 is YYNGEE. With 6 bases clipped from V and 4 bases from J, the junction kept 7 bases outside the gene matches. The CDR3 runs to 15 residues. Here the CDR3 DNA reads TGTGCCAGCACCCTCGGGACAGGGAATAATGAAAAACTGTTTTTT. It yields the protein CASTLGTGNNEKLFF.

This clonotype was seen repeatedly, ten times or more. The chain carries TRBV5-1 and TRBJ2-7; tentative D call: TRBD1 (5 bases). CDR3 length equals 13 residues. Germline V gives CDR1 SGHRS, CDR2 YFSETQ. V was shortened by 2 bases and J by 5 bases, with 11 bases between the two germline ends. CDR3 sequence (DNA): TGCGCCAGCAGCTTAGGACAAATTCACGAGCAGTACTTC. This gives the protein CASSLGQIHEQYF. Drawing the rest from reference TRBV5-1 and TRBJ2-7, the complete variable domain is KAGVTQTPRYLIKTRGQQVTLSCSPISGHRSVSWYQQTPGQGLQFLFEYFSETQRNKGNFPGRFSGRQFSNSRSEMNVSTLELGDSALYLCASSLGQIHEQYFGPGTRLTVT.

This clonotype was counted ten times or more. The CDR3 nucleotides read TGTGCCAGCAGCTCCCAAGCGGGTCGGACAGATACGCAGTATTTT. Translating it yields CASSSQAGRTDTQYF. J is TRBJ2-3 and V is TRBV7-9, with D perhaps matching TRBD2 (6 bases). Per germline, CDR1 SEHNR and CDR2 FQNEAQ (reference sequence). The V and J ends lost 4 bases and 3 bases respectively, with 14 bases between them. The CDR3 is 15 residues long.

The gene calls are TRBV29-1 and TRBJ2-1; tentative D call: TRBD2 (6 bases). Germline V lookup: CDR1 SQVTM, CDR2 ANQGSEA. The CDR3 consists of 17 residues. V lost 6 bases and J 7 bases, leaving 28 bases between the germline ends. CDR3 protein: CSVTGTTRTPAGNEQFF. CDR3 sequence (DNA): TGCAGCGTCACCGGGACCACTCGTACTCCTGCGGGAAATGAGCAGTTCTTC.

This clonotype was picked up a small number of times. V usage is TRBV7-9 and J usage is TRBJ2-2; D is perhaps TRBD2 (6 bases). This CDR3 has 16 amino acids. Germline V gene sequence: CDR1 SEHNR, CDR2 FQNEAQ (reference sequence). Trimming left V 5 bases short and J 2 bases short, with 15 bases between. CDR3 sequence: CASSQTYGTNTGELFF. The CDR3 coding sequence is TGTGCCAGCAGCCAGACCTACGGGACTAACACCGGGGAGCTGTTTTTT.

This clonotype was seen only a few times. The chain joins TRBV6-2 or TRBV6-3 to TRBJ2-1; D gene ambiguous. The CDR3 sequence is 17 residues long. Germline lookup yields CDR1 MNHEY and CDR2 SVGEGT. V lost 2 bases to trimming and J lost 5 bases, with 19 bases between them. The CDR3 spells CASSYDWSSTFDNEQFF. In nucleotides, the CDR3 is TGTGCCAGCAGTTACGATTGGTCGAGTACTTTCGACAATGAGCAGTTCTTC.

This rearrangement joins TRBV29-1 to TRBJ2-3; tentatively, D is TRBD2 (6 bases). The CDR3 has 14 amino acids. With 3 bases removed from V and 4 bases from J, the gap between germline ends came to 14 bases. Per the germline V gene, CDR1 is SQVTM and CDR2 is ANQGSEA. CDR3 bases: TGCAGCGTTGACGCGGGTAGCGGATCAGATACGCAGTATTTT. This encodes CSVDAGSGSDTQYF.

This clonotype appeared a few times. This chain connects TRBV5-1 to TRBJ1-5; TRBD1 matches at 7 bases. Germline CDR1 reads SGHRS; CDR2 reads YFSETQ. V lost 4 bases to trimming and J lost 2 bases; unmatched junction nucleotides: 6. The CDR3 totals 15 residues. The CDR3 DNA follows: TGCGCCAGCAGCGAGGGGGCTGCGGGCAATCAGCCCCAGCATTTT. Translating it yields CASSEGAAGNQPQHF.

This clonotype occurred many times. The V and J genes are TRBV5-6 and TRBJ2-7; no reliable D call. This CDR3 comprises 12 residues. The V end was cut by 4 bases, the J end by 2 bases, with 7 bases between. Germline V CDR1 and CDR2: SGHDT, YYEEEE. The CDR3 spells CASSASAYEQYF. The CDR3 nucleotides read TGTGCCAGCAGCGCATCAGCCTACGAGCAGTACTTC.